Each of the 10 T cell receptor beta chains below was sequenced from the same sample in a study of blood T cells in healthy people across ages. Sample-barcoded 5' priming and a J-beta primer mix drove a second PCR of about 6 to 12 cycles. TCRdb fed the 5' RACE reads into MiXCR, producing one record per CDR3 protein. Among around 1,600,000 distinct CDR3 sequences listed, 42% were seen once. Input material: blood. These receptors all come from a woman between 18 and 30 years old in good health.

This clonotype was recorded a few times. CDR3 loop: CASSLAGFPETQYF. For the CDR3, the DNA is TGTGCCAGCAGCTTAGCGGGGTTCCCGGAGACCCAGTACTTC. The chain has TRBV7-9 and TRBJ2-5; D is ambiguous. The CDR3 extends over 14 amino acids. Germline V CDR1 and CDR2: SEHNR, FQNEAQ (reference sequence). V gave up 0 bases and J gave up 5 bases, with 10 bases separating them.

This clonotype showed up just a few times. The V gene is TRBV15, the J gene TRBJ2-5; D gene uncertain. TRBJ2-7 matches the DNA end more closely, so the J call is doubtful. The CDR3 has 13 amino acids. From germline, CDR1 is LNHNV and CDR2 YYDKDF (reference sequence). Here the CDR3 reads CATSSFLFYEQYF. The CDR3 DNA is TGTGCCACCAGCAGTTTTTTATTCTACGAGCAGTACTTC.

The chain has TRBV29-1 and TRBJ2-1; 14 positions match TRBD2. Germline values: CDR1 SQVTM, CDR2 ANQGSEA. The CDR3 totals 13 residues. Losses at the gene ends were 6 bases for V and 9 bases for J; bases not matched to a gene: 4. DNA for the CDR3: TGCAGCGTCCTCGGACTAGCGGGAGGTGAGCAGTTCTTC. It translates to CSVLGLAGGEQFF.

This clonotype was picked up one time. The rearrangement joins TRBV15 to TRBJ1-5; D is unresolved. The CDR3 has 13 residues. Germline CDR1 is LNHNV and CDR2 is YYDKDF (reference sequence). V lost 5 bases and J lost 6, with 11 bases in between. CDR3 loop: CATSPSPGQPQHF. CDR3 in DNA: TGTGCCACCAGCCCCTCCCCCGGTCAGCCCCAGCATTTT.

In DNA, the CDR3 is TGTGCCAGCAGCCTCCCGGGCCTATACGAGCAGTACTTC. Translated, it gives CASSLPGLYEQYF. The chain couples TRBV7-2 to TRBJ2-7, with D unclear. Looked up from germline, CDR1 is SGHTA and CDR2 is FQGNSA. Trimming took off 5 bases at V and 4 bases at J, with 12 bases between the two ends. The CDR3 spans 13 residues.

This clonotype has ten or more counts. The CDR3 is CSVGRRGSYNEQFF. DNA for the CDR3: TGCAGCGTGGGGCGAAGGGGCTCCTACAATGAGCAGTTCTTC. V and J are TRBV29-1 and TRBJ2-1, with D possibly being TRBD1 (5 bases). The germline V and J ends were trimmed by 6 bases and 0 bases, with 12 bases remaining between them. This CDR3 is built from 14 residues. CDR1 and CDR2 from the germline V gene are SQVTM and ANQGSEA.

This clonotype has a single count. This chain uses TRBV27 with TRBJ1-1; the D is unclear. Germline CDR1 and CDR2: MNHEY and SMNVEV (reference sequence). The V and J ends lost 2 bases and 10 bases respectively, with 14 bases between them. The CDR3 consists of 13 residues. CDR3 DNA sequence: TGTGCCAGCAGTTTAGCCTCGAACCTGCCAGCTTTCTTT. Protein sequence: CASSLASNLPAFF.

The chain combines TRBV7-6 with TRBJ1-5, with a weak D call TRBD1 (5 bases). Trimming cost V 1 base and J 7 bases, with 14 bases left between them. Germline V gives CDR1 SGHVS, CDR2 FNYEAQ. The CDR3 loop spans 15 amino acids. The CDR3 coding sequence is TGTGCCAGCAGCTTAGGTGGGGCCCCGGAGCAGCCCCAGCATTTT. The encoded protein is CASSLGGAPEQPQHF.

This clonotype appeared a few times. The rearrangement uses TRBV11-2 and TRBJ2-1; 14 bases fit TRBD2. Germline V gene sequence: CDR1 SGHAT, CDR2 FQNNGV. V dropped 4 bases and J dropped 11; count of bases not matched to a gene: 10. The CDR3 extends over 16 amino acids. The CDR3 spells CASSSGLAGAGDKQFF. The CDR3, as DNA: TGTGCCAGCAGCTCGGGACTAGCGGGAGCCGGCGATAAGCAGTTCTTC.

The chain is built from TRBV7-3 and TRBJ2-5; D is uncertain. With the DNA end fitting TRBJ2-7 better, the J assignment may be wrong. The CDR3 is made up of 13 amino acids. CDR1 is SGHTA and CDR2 is FQGTGA in the germline V gene. The CDR3 DNA reads TGTGCCAGCTCTAAACAAAGGGCAGACGAGCAGTACTTC. Its translation: CASSKQRADEQYF.